The sequence of this TCR beta chain was determined in a study of blood T cell repertoires in COVID-19. Background on the study: The United States, Italy and Spain supplied acute and convalescent COVID-19 samples.

As originally analysed: Estimation of nucleated cell counts was performed using reference gene primer amplification. Method: immunoSEQ multiplex PCR; TCRdb's copy keeps in-frame clones and lacks some. For V, J and clone size, that table is used; D and trimming come from the DNA. The sample has 200,000 to 300,000 clones; about 90% are singletons. Input material: peripheral blood. The TCR sequence derives from a man aged 30-40 years with COVID-19, enrolled during active disease.

CDR3 sequence reads: CAIWGGNTEAFF. The CDR3 coding sequence is TGTGCCATCTGGGGAGGGAACACTGAAGCTTTCTTT. The chain links TRBV10-3 to TRBJ1-1; D gene ambiguous. V dropped 8 bases and J dropped 1 base, with 8 bases sitting between them. CDR1 is ENHRY and CDR2 is SYGVKD in the germline V gene. This CDR3 region has 12 residues.